These 18 T cell receptor beta chains originate from one sample sequenced in a study of early T cells in non-severe SARS-CoV-2 infection. One entry per CDR3 protein, called by TCRdb with MiXCR from the 5' RACE reads. The sample has about 64,000 distinct CDR3 sequences; more than 15% are singletons. The material was whole blood, obtained at baseline. These receptors originate from an adult who was a healthcare worker with PCR-confirmed SARS-CoV-2 infection or an uninfected control (not recorded which).

The CDR3 DNA sequence: TGCAGTGCTAGAACTAGGGACGGATGGAGCACCGGGGAGCTGTTTTTT. Its translation is CSARTRDGWSTGELFF. The chain uses TRBV20-1 and TRBJ2-2; perhaps D is TRBD1 or TRBD2 (5 bases each). CDR1 is DFQATT, CDR2 SNEGSKA, per germline (reference sequence). CDR3 length: 16 residues. Trimming cost V 2 bases and J 4 bases, with 17 bases left between them.

In its sample, this clonotype was seen many times. The chain combines TRBV29-1 with TRBJ2-7, with a weak D call TRBD1 (5 bases). The CDR3 runs 13 residues. Trimming removed 3 bases at V and 4 bases at J, with 13 bases between. Germline CDR1 SQVTM, CDR2 ANQGSEA. This CDR3 is CSVESSRGYEQYF. CDR3 coding DNA: TGCAGCGTTGAGAGCTCTAGGGGTTACGAGCAGTACTTC.

On this clonotype: A much larger clonotype is one base distant, so this may be a read error. The chain couples TRBV3-1 to TRBJ1-1; the D gene is possibly TRBD1 (5 bases). Trimming cost V 4 bases and J 4 bases, with 13 bases left between them. In germline, CDR1 is LGHDT, CDR2 YNNKEL (reference sequence). The CDR3 is made up of 14 amino acids. The DNA for the CDR3 is TGTGCCAGCAGCCTAGGGGCAGGGACCACTGAAGCTTTCTTT. Translation: CASSLGAGTTEAFF.

This clonotype was counted between two and nine times. The rearrangement links TRBV4-1 to TRBJ2-7; D is unresolved. Per germline, CDR1 MGHRA and CDR2 YSYEKL. V lost 0 bases and J lost 0, with 9 bases in between. This CDR3 has 15 residues. The CDR3 loop reads CASSQETSSSYEQYF. The CDR3 nucleotides are TGCGCCAGCAGCCAAGAGACGTCTAGCTCCTACGAGCAGTACTTC.

This clonotype has only a few counts. The chain carries TRBV7-8 and TRBJ1-3; D gene unclear. V lost 2 bases to trimming and J lost 2 bases, with 13 bases between them. Germline assignment: CDR1 SGHVS and CDR2 FQNEAQ. There are 16 residues in the CDR3. The CDR3: CASSLRPAETGNTIYF. The CDR3 DNA reads TGTGCCAGCAGCTTACGACCGGCAGAGACTGGAAACACCATATATTTT.

The V gene is TRBV10-2, the J gene TRBJ2-7, with D perhaps TRBD1 (5 bases). V was clipped by 2 bases and J by 0 bases, with 5 bases between them. The CDR3 runs to 13 residues. Germline values: CDR1 WSHSY, CDR2 SAAADI. Here the CDR3 DNA reads TGCGCCAGCAGTGAGGGACACTCCTACGAGCAGTACTTC. It specifies CASSEGHSYEQYF.

This clonotype was observed many times. The chain carries TRBV19 and TRBJ2-1; D is unresolved. This CDR3 has 13 amino acids. Germline lookup yields CDR1 LNHDA and CDR2 SQIVND (reference sequence). V lost 5 bases to trimming and J lost 2 bases, with 7 bases between them. CDR3 bases: TGTGCCAGTAGTGCTGCAGCCTACAATGAGCAGTTCTTC. Translation gives CASSAAAYNEQFF.

This clonotype has just a few counts. The genes are TRBV5-4 and TRBJ2-3, with D possibly being TRBD2 (6 bases). CDR1 is SGHNT, CDR2 YYREEE, per germline (reference sequence). The ends were cut back, 3 bases at V and 1 base at J, with 9 bases in the middle. The CDR3 spans 14 residues. CDR3 region: CASSSGDGTDTQYF. CDR3 bases: TGTGCCAGCAGCTCGGGGGATGGCACAGATACGCAGTATTTT.

The rearrangement uses TRBV7-2 and TRBJ2-5; 11 bases align to TRBD2. The CDR3 sequence is 17 residues long. The V gene end was trimmed by 7 bases and the J gene end by 4 bases; junction bases not matched to a gene: 14. Germline V gives CDR1 SGHTA, CDR2 FQGNSA. CDR3 nucleotides: TGTGCCAGCAACTCACTAGCGGGAGCGGGGACGGGAGAGACCCAGTACTTC. Amino acid sequence: CASNSLAGAGTGETQYF. Supplemented by reference TRBV7-2 and TRBJ2-5, the full variable domain reads GAGVSQSPSNKVTEKGKDVELRCDPISGHTALYWYRQSLGQGLEFLIYFQGNSAPDKSGLPSDRFSAERTGGSVSTLTIQRTQQEDSAVYLCASNSLAGAGTGETQYFGPGTRLLVL.

This clonotype was seen a few times. The chain joins TRBV5-5 to TRBJ2-7, with D possibly matching TRBD1 (6 bases). V was clipped by 1 base and J by 4 bases, with 15 bases between them. CDR1 is SGHKS, CDR2 YYEKEE, per germline (reference sequence). There are 15 residues in the CDR3. The CDR3, as DNA: TGTGCCAGCAGCTTGTCTTTGGGACAATTTTACGAGCAGTACTTC. This sequence encodes CASSLSLGQFYEQYF.

The table lists this clonotype with a few counts. The V gene is TRBV2, the J gene TRBJ2-1; D gene ambiguous. Germline CDR1 SNHLY, CDR2 FYNNEI. Trimming removed 2 bases from V and 0 bases from J, with 17 bases in between. The CDR3 is 18 residues long. The CDR3 nucleotides are TGTGCCAGCAGTGAACCCGCCCGGGCCCCTAGCTCCTACAATGAGCAGTTCTTC. Translation: CASSEPARAPSSYNEQFF.

The V call is TRBV12-3 or TRBV12-4, the J call TRBJ1-3; the match to TRBD1 covers 10 bases. The CDR3 consists of 17 residues. Trimming at V came to 5 bases and at J to 1 base, leaving 8 bases not matched to a gene. CDR3 coding DNA: TGTGCCAGCAGTACAAGGACAGGGGGTTTTTCTGGAAACACCATATATTTT. It specifies CASSTRTGGFSGNTIYF.

The table lists this clonotype with a few counts. The chain is built from TRBV7-8 and TRBJ1-1; 8 nucleotides align to TRBD1. The V and J ends lost 0 bases and 5 bases, in that order; junction bases with no gene match: 5. The germline CDR1 and CDR2 sequences are SGHVS and FQNEAQ. CDR3 length: 15 residues. This CDR3 is CASSLAGQGRTEAFF. CDR3 nucleotides: TGTGCCAGCAGCTTAGCCGGACAGGGAAGGACTGAAGCTTTCTTT.

In its sample, this clonotype was seen a few times. This chain joins TRBV5-1 and TRBJ1-1, with D uncertain. V was trimmed by 0 bases and J by 0 bases, leaving 6 bases between them. The CDR3 contains 14 residues. Germline V gene lookup returns CDR1 SGHRS and CDR2 YFSETQ. The DNA for the CDR3 is TGCGCCAGCAGCTTGGACACCATGAACACTGAAGCTTTCTTT. Translation gives CASSLDTMNTEAFF.

The chain combines TRBV18 with TRBJ2-7; D tentatively fits TRBD1 or TRBD2 (5 bases each). CDR1 and CDR2 from the germline V gene are KGHSH and LQKENI. CDR3 length: 12 residues. Trimming took off 3 bases at V and 6 bases at J, with 9 bases between the two ends. The CDR3 bases are TGTGCCAGCTCACCGATGGGGACCGAGCAGTACTTC. Protein product: CASSPMGTEQYF.

This clonotype has a handful of counts. The rearrangement joins TRBV6-2 or TRBV6-3 to TRBJ2-3, with a weak D call TRBD1 (5 bases). This CDR3 contains 14 residues. Germline-derived CDR1 and CDR2 are MNHEY and SVGEGT. Between the trimmed V and J ends, which lost 0 bases and 2 bases, there was a span of 6 bases. The CDR3, as DNA: TGTGCCAGCAGTTACTCGGACATCACAGATACGCAGTATTTT. Translated: CASSYSDITDTQYF.

This clonotype came up a few times. This sequence joins TRBV6-2 or TRBV6-3 and TRBJ2-7; 11 bases map to TRBD1. Germline values: CDR1 MNHEY, CDR2 SVGEGT. This CDR3 has 16 amino acids. V lost 5 bases and J lost 2; bases outside the gene matches: 8. Here the CDR3 DNA reads TGTGCCAGCAGTCCATCCGGGACAGGGGGAGCCTACGAGCAGTACTTC. Translated, it gives CASSPSGTGGAYEQYF.

The chain uses TRBV5-1 and TRBJ2-3; D unclear. Germline CDR1 SGHRS, CDR2 YFSETQ. CDR3 size: 14 residues. The V end was cut by 6 bases, the J end by 0 bases, with 11 bases between. As DNA, the CDR3 is TGCGCCAGCAAGGATCTTGGTAGCACAGATACGCAGTATTTT. Translated, it gives CASKDLGSTDTQYF.